Below are 23 T cell receptor beta chains sequenced from a single sample in a study of early T cells in non-severe SARS-CoV-2 infection. TCRdb re-called the 5' RACE reads with MiXCR, one entry per CDR3 protein. This table holds roughly 57,000 distinct CDR3 sequences, around 10% found once. Sample: whole blood, taken at baseline. The receptors originated from an adult who was a healthcare worker with PCR-confirmed SARS-CoV-2 infection or an uninfected control (not recorded which).

This clonotype was seen only a few times. V usage is TRBV10-2 and J usage is TRBJ2-1, with 9 bases that match TRBD2. The J segment lost 0 bases and the V segment lost 3 bases, leaving 6 bases of the junction unmatched. CDR1 WSHSY and CDR2 SAAADI come from the germline V gene. The CDR3 covers 17 residues. CDR3 protein: CASSDSSGTSSYNEQFF. CDR3 nucleotides: TGCGCCAGCAGTGACTCTAGCGGGACGAGCTCCTACAATGAGCAGTTCTTC.

Ten or more counts support this clonotype. The rearrangement joins TRBV28 to TRBJ2-7; TRBD2 aligns across 10 bases. The CDR3 spans 15 residues. Germline V CDR1 and CDR2: MDHEN, SYDVKM. V lost 5 bases and J lost 2; bases outside the gene matches: 6. CDR3 DNA: TGTGCCAGCAGTCATACTAGCGGGGCGGCCTACGAGCAGTACTTC. Its protein is CASSHTSGAAYEQYF.

The CDR3 DNA reads TGTGCCAGCAGCTCGACCCGCCTTGGTGGCATTCAGTACTTC. Residues: CASSSTRLGGIQYF. This chain uses TRBV28 with TRBJ2-4; D remains ambiguous. There are 14 residues in the CDR3. The germline V gene has CDR1 MDHEN and CDR2 SYDVKM. Trimming pared 6 bases from V and 9 bases from J, leaving 18 bases between.

The chain recombines TRBV7-7 with TRBJ2-5; no clear D gene. V was pared by 1 base and J by 1 base, with 10 bases between. This CDR3 contains 15 residues. CDR1 SSHAT and CDR2 FNYEAQ come from the germline V gene (reference sequence). CDR3 nucleotide sequence: TGTGCCAGCAGCTTAGGGATGGGCCGCCAAGAGACCCAGTACTTC. It codes for CASSLGMGRQETQYF.

This clonotype was recorded at least ten times. V usage is TRBV7-9 and J usage is TRBJ2-5, with D perhaps TRBD2 (6 bases). V shed 1 base and J shed 7 bases, with 25 bases lying between them. CDR3 size: 18 residues. The germline CDR1 and CDR2 sequences are SEHNR and FQNEAQ (reference sequence). The CDR3 sequence is CASSLVRGGTNRKGTQYF. In DNA form, the CDR3 reads TGTGCCAGCAGCTTAGTGCGGGGCGGAACCAATAGAAAGGGGACCCAGTACTTC.

This clonotype was counted many times. CDR3 in DNA: TGCAGCGTTCCTCGAGCAGGGGGGTTGAACACCGGGGAGCTGTTTTTT. Amino acid sequence: CSVPRAGGLNTGELFF. The chain joins TRBV29-1 to TRBJ2-2, with TRBD1 as a possible D gene (7 bases). V shed 5 bases and J shed 1 base, with 17 bases lying between them. CDR3 length equals 16 residues. The V gene's germline CDR1 is SQVTM and CDR2 ANQGSEA.

This rearrangement joins TRBV5-6 to TRBJ2-1; D is possibly TRBD2 (5 bases). CDR3 length: 15 residues. Germline V lookup: CDR1 SGHDT, CDR2 YYEEEE. The V gene lost 0 bases and the J gene lost 0 bases, with 7 bases spanning the gap. The CDR3 DNA follows: TGTGCCAGCAGCTTGGTAGGACTCTCCTACAATGAGCAGTTCTTC. This encodes CASSLVGLSYNEQFF. Using reference TRBV5-6 and TRBJ2-1 for the parts outside the CDR3, the full variable domain is DAGVTQSPTHLIKTRGQQVTLRCSPKSGHDTVSWYQQALGQGPQFIFQYYEEEERQRGNFPDRFSGHQFPNYSSELNVNALLLGDSALYLCASSLVGLSYNEQFFGPGTRLTVL.

The chain combines TRBV12-3 or TRBV12-4 with TRBJ2-1, with 8 bases that match TRBD2. V dropped 3 bases and J dropped 1; count of bases not matched to a gene: 23. CDR3 length: 22 residues. DNA for the CDR3: TGTGCCAGCAGTTTTTTTGCATTTCTAGCGGGTAATCTTACACGATCCTACAATGAGCAGTTCTTC. This translates into CASSFFAFLAGNLTRSYNEQFF.

This clonotype was seen ten or more times. This sequence joins TRBV5-6 and TRBJ2-1, with D hard to call. Per the germline V gene, CDR1 is SGHDT and CDR2 is YYEEEE. Trimming removed 0 bases at V and 7 bases at J, with 8 bases between. The CDR3 sequence is 13 residues long. CDR3 amino acids: CASSLGGPNEQFF. The CDR3 nucleotides are TGTGCCAGCAGCTTGGGTGGCCCTAATGAGCAGTTCTTC.

The CDR3 loop is CASRLAGDEQFF. The CDR3, as DNA: TGTGCCAGCAGGCTAGCGGGAGATGAGCAGTTCTTC. This chain joins TRBV11-2 and TRBJ2-1; 10 bases are shared with TRBD2. Trimming cost V 6 bases and J 8 bases; bases outside gene matches: 1. Germline V gene lookup returns CDR1 SGHAT and CDR2 FQNNGV. The CDR3 is made up of 12 amino acids.

CDR3 region: CASSLFSGRSRPGTGELFF. The CDR3 bases are TGTGCCAGCAGCCTTTTTAGCGGGAGGTCACGCCCGGGGACCGGGGAGCTGTTTTTT. The V gene is TRBV3-1, the J gene TRBJ2-2; the match to TRBD2 covers 10 bases. From germline, CDR1 is LGHDT and CDR2 YNNKEL (reference sequence). The CDR3 is made up of 19 amino acids. After removal of 4 bases from V and 5 bases from J, the junction contained 16 bases not matched to a gene.

This clonotype appeared many times. The J gene is TRBJ2-2, the V gene TRBV28, with D tentatively TRBD2 (5 bases). CDR3 size: 15 residues. Per germline, CDR1 MDHEN and CDR2 SYDVKM. V was pared by 2 bases and J by 0 bases, with 7 bases between. In DNA form, the CDR3 reads TGTGCCAGCAGTTTAGCGGGCTCGAACACCGGGGAGCTGTTTTTT. It encodes CASSLAGSNTGELFF. Full variable domain (rest looked up from reference TRBV28 and TRBJ2-2): DVKVTQSSRYLVKRTGEKVFLECVQDMDHENMFWYRQDPGLGLRLIYFSYDVKMKEKGDIPEGYSVSREKKERFSLILESASTNQTSMYLCASSLAGSNTGELFFGEGSRLTVL.

This chain's CDR3 is CSVSYPSGIGAGEQYF. The CDR3 bases are TGCAGCGTTTCGTACCCTAGCGGGATTGGGGCTGGCGAGCAGTACTTC. The chain links TRBV29-1 to TRBJ2-7; 9 nucleotides line up with TRBD2. The CDR3 extends over 16 amino acids. The trim removed 5 bases at V and 6 bases at J, leaving 17 bases unmatched. CDR1 is SQVTM, CDR2 ANQGSEA, per germline.

This clonotype occurred many times. The chain joins TRBV9 to TRBJ2-5; possibly TRBD2 for D (6 bases). V was clipped by 0 bases and J by 1 base, with 13 bases between them. Germline V gives CDR1 SGDLS, CDR2 YYNGEE. The CDR3 totals 16 residues. CDR3 coding DNA: TGTGCCAGCAGCGTAGGCGGGACGCAATTCCAAGAGACCCAGTACTTC. This sequence encodes CASSVGGTQFQETQYF.

This clonotype was picked up a small number of times. The rearrangement joins TRBV7-8 to TRBJ1-1; D perhaps matches TRBD1 (6 bases). Germline assignment: CDR1 SGHVS and CDR2 FQNEAQ. Trimming took 4 bases from V and 4 from J, leaving 16 bases between them. The CDR3 spans 15 residues. CDR3 sequence: CASSSPGKGVTEAFF. In DNA form, the CDR3 reads TGTGCCAGCAGCTCCCCGGGAAAGGGGGTCACTGAAGCTTTCTTT.

The chain uses TRBV7-9 and TRBJ1-1; no firm D call. The germline V gene has CDR1 SEHNR and CDR2 FQNEAQ (reference sequence). The V end was cut by 5 bases, the J end by 0 bases, with 10 bases between. The CDR3 extends over 14 amino acids. CDR3 coding DNA: TGTGCCAGCAGCACGGGATCCCTGAACACTGAAGCTTTCTTT. Amino acids: CASSTGSLNTEAFF.

This chain uses TRBV28 with TRBJ2-7, with D possibly being TRBD2 (6 bases). V dropped 4 bases and J dropped 2 bases, with 18 bases sitting between them. The germline V gene encodes CDR1 MDHEN and CDR2 SYDVKM. CDR3 length equals 16 residues. The CDR3 protein is CASSYPLGGRTYEQYF. In DNA form, the CDR3 reads TGTGCCAGCAGTTATCCCTTAGGTGGGAGGACCTACGAGCAGTACTTC. Drawing the rest from reference TRBV28 and TRBJ2-7, the complete variable domain is DVKVTQSSRYLVKRTGEKVFLECVQDMDHENMFWYRQDPGLGLRLIYFSYDVKMKEKGDIPEGYSVSREKKERFSLILESASTNQTSMYLCASSYPLGGRTYEQYFGPGTRLTVT.

This clonotype was recorded at least ten times. The chain links TRBV5-1 to TRBJ2-3, with a possible D match to TRBD1 (6 bases). V was cut by 4 bases and J by 2 bases, with 14 bases left in between. CDR3 length: 15 amino acids. From germline, CDR1 is SGHRS and CDR2 YFSETQ. CDR3 region: CASSRSGDHTDTQYF. CDR3 sequence (DNA): TGCGCCAGCAGCCGGTCAGGGGACCACACAGATACGCAGTATTTT.

This clonotype was found a few times. The chain joins TRBV7-2 to TRBJ2-5, with unresolved D. V was shortened by 2 bases and J by 5 bases, with 15 bases between the two germline ends. The CDR3 sequence is 15 residues long. Germline V CDR1 and CDR2: SGHTA, FQGNSA. Here the CDR3 DNA reads TGTGCCAGCAGCTTACAAGGGAACTCCCAGGAGACCCAGTACTTC. It yields the protein CASSLQGNSQETQYF. Drawing the rest from reference TRBV7-2 and TRBJ2-5, the complete variable domain is GAGVSQSPSNKVTEKGKDVELRCDPISGHTALYWYRQSLGQGLEFLIYFQGNSAPDKSGLPSDRFSAERTGGSVSTLTIQRTQQEDSAVYLCASSLQGNSQETQYFGPGTRLLVL.

This clonotype appeared a few times. The rearrangement joins TRBV28 to TRBJ1-6, with D maybe TRBD1 (6 bases). CDR1 and CDR2 (germline): MDHEN, SYDVKM. The CDR3 is 14 residues long. V was cut by 6 bases and J by 9 bases, with 15 bases left in between. This CDR3 is CASRWQGISSPLHF. CDR3 nucleotide sequence: TGTGCCAGCAGGTGGCAGGGGATCAGTTCACCCCTCCACTTT.

This clonotype was detected a few times. This chain connects TRBV28 to TRBJ2-7, with D unclear. The V end was cut by 4 bases, the J end by 5 bases, with 9 bases between. This CDR3 region has 12 residues. The germline V gene has CDR1 MDHEN and CDR2 SYDVKM. In DNA form, the CDR3 reads TGTGCCAGCAGTTCCCTTACCCACGAGCAGTACTTC. Translation: CASSSLTHEQYF.

The V call is TRBV19, the J call TRBJ2-1; D gene unclear. The CDR3 contains 15 residues. CDR1 is LNHDA, CDR2 SQIVND, per germline (reference sequence). Trimming removed 2 bases at V and 3 bases at J, with 11 bases between. DNA of the CDR3: TGTGCCAGTAGTATATTAGGTTCTTACTACAATGAGCAGTTCTTC. Protein sequence: CASSILGSYYNEQFF.

The V gene is TRBV6-2 or TRBV6-3, the J gene TRBJ2-7; D is unresolved. V was trimmed by 5 bases and J by 6 bases, leaving 8 bases between them. CDR1 and CDR2 from the germline V gene are MNHEY and SVGEGT. The CDR3 runs 11 residues. The CDR3 is CASSNGAEQYF. DNA of the CDR3: TGTGCCAGCAGTAACGGCGCCGAGCAGTACTTC.